These 19 T cell receptor beta chains originate from one sample sequenced in a study of control samples from healthy donors and cancer patients. Some clones are missing from TCRdb's copy, which holds only in-frame ones; the method was immunoSEQ multiplex PCR. The sample holds over 60,000 clones; 85% to 90% are singletons and the top ten take 1.5% to 2%. Sequences were obtained from PBMCs. The receptors come from a woman aged 55 to 70 with head and neck cancer.

V usage is TRBV3-1 (or the pseudogene TRBV3-2) and J usage is TRBJ2-1; TRBD2 matches 8 bases. V gave up 6 bases and J gave up 2 bases; unmatched junction bases: 6. Germline V gene data show CDR1 as LGHDT and CDR2 as YNNKEL (reference sequence). This CDR3 spans 15 amino acids. DNA of the CDR3: TGTGCCAGCAGGACAGCGGGAGCGCCCTACAATGAGCAGTTCTTC. As protein: CASRTAGAPYNEQFF.

The rearrangement joins TRBV6-5 to TRBJ2-5; 7 bases agree with TRBD1. The CDR3 consists of 12 residues. Germline CDR1 and CDR2: MNHEY and SVGAGI. Trimming took 6 bases from V and 10 from J; bases not matched to a gene: 8. Written as DNA, the CDR3 is TGTGCCAGCAGCAGCCGCACAGGGGACCAGTACTTC. Encoded protein: CASSSRTGDQYF.

CDR3 protein: CASSLAAGLAGVPQYF. DNA of the CDR3: TGTGCCAGCAGCTTAGCCGCGGGACTAGCGGGAGTGCCCCAGTACTTC. V gene TRBV7-3 combines with J gene TRBJ2-5, with TRBD2 matching 14 bases. V lost 2 bases, J lost 9 bases, and 8 bases stayed unmatched. The CDR3 loop spans 16 amino acids. In germline, CDR1 is SGHTA, CDR2 FQGTGA.

This clone was recorded a few times. This rearrangement joins TRBV2 to TRBJ1-1; maybe TRBD1 (6 bases). Trimming removed 4 bases at V and 1 base at J, with 16 bases between. The CDR3 length is 16 residues. Germline V gene data show CDR1 as SNHLY and CDR2 as FYNNEI. CDR3 in DNA: TGTGCCAGCAGTGTCGCCCCGGGACACGAGAACACTGAAGCTTTCTTT. Translating it yields CASSVAPGHENTEAFF.

The gene calls are TRBV15 and TRBJ1-2, with D perhaps matching TRBD1 (6 bases). The CDR3 runs 18 residues. V was trimmed by 0 bases and J by 4 bases, leaving 21 bases between them. Per germline, CDR1 LNHNV and CDR2 YYDKDF (reference sequence). Here the CDR3 reads CATSRDLNQGTYSYGYTF. The CDR3 DNA reads as TGTGCCACCAGCAGAGATTTAAATCAGGGGACTTACAGCTATGGCTACACCTTC.

The CDR3 loop reads CATSDPLGRERSGELFF. The CDR3 nucleotides read TGTGCCACCAGTGATCCCCTCGGGCGGGAGCGTTCCGGGGAGCTGTTTTTT. J is TRBJ2-2 and V is TRBV24-1, with TRBD2 identical over 7 bases. This CDR3 has 17 amino acids. Germline V gene data show CDR1 as KGHDR and CDR2 as SFDVKD. V was clipped by 3 bases and J by 6 bases; unmatched bases: 12.

CDR3: CAWSVNLQETQYF. CDR3 bases: TGTGCCTGGAGTGTTAACTTACAAGAGACCCAGTACTTC. The gene calls are TRBV30 and TRBJ2-5; D unclear. Germline CDR1 reads GTSNPN; CDR2 reads SVGIG (reference sequence). The CDR3 is 13 residues long. The germline V and J ends were trimmed by 0 bases and 2 bases, with 7 bases remaining between them.

In DNA, the CDR3 is TGTGCCAGCAGTTACCCGAACGATGCGAGATCTAGCGGGAGGATTTGGGAGACCCAGTACTTC. Protein: CASSYPNDARSSGRIWETQYF. The chain uses TRBV6-2 or TRBV6-3 and TRBJ2-5, with TRBD2 matching over 11 bases. Germline V gives CDR1 MNHEY, CDR2 SVGEGT. The V segment lost 2 bases and the J segment 5 bases; nucleotides outside the gene matches: 22. The CDR3 is made up of 21 amino acids.

V is TRBV28 and J is TRBJ1-3; D call uncertain. The CDR3 contains 17 residues. V shed 5 bases and J shed 0 bases, with 17 bases lying between them. Germline CDR1 is MDHEN and CDR2 is SYDVKM. CDR3 nucleotides: TGTGCCAGCAGTCCGACGGGCAAGGTCTACTCTGGAAACACCATATATTTT. It specifies CASSPTGKVYSGNTIYF.

The chain carries TRBV14 and TRBJ1-2; D not certain. CDR1 and CDR2 (germline): SGHDN, FVKESK. The V end lost 1 base, the J end lost 3 bases, and 6 bases lay between the germline ends. This CDR3 is built from 13 residues. The DNA for the CDR3 is TGTGCCAGCAGCCAAGGGGTGTACTATGGCTACACCTTC. Encoded protein: CASSQGVYYGYTF. The full variable domain, its missing parts supplied by reference TRBV14 and TRBJ1-2, is EAGVTQFPSHSVIEKGQTVTLRCDPISGHDNLYWYRRVMGKEIKFLLHFVKESKQDESGMPNNRFLAERTGGTYSTLKVQPAELEDSGVYFCASSQGVYYGYTFGSGTRLTVV.

The chain combines TRBV19 with TRBJ1-2; perhaps TRBD1 as D (5 bases). The CDR3 extends over 16 amino acids. Trimming shortened V by 3 bases and J by 5 bases, and 19 bases separated the two germline ends. Germline lookup yields CDR1 LNHDA and CDR2 SQIVND (reference sequence). The CDR3 DNA reads as TGTGCCAGTAGTATTTTTGCGTCGGGACGGAGTTATGGCTACACCTTC. It yields the protein CASSIFASGRSYGYTF.

The rearrangement links TRBV6-5 to TRBJ1-6; no reliable D call. This CDR3 has 12 residues. The V end lost 6 bases, the J end lost 13 bases, and 13 bases lay between the germline ends. Germline CDR1 MNHEY, CDR2 SVGAGI. Written as DNA, the CDR3 is TGTGCCAGCAGGCGCCTTGAGAGGCCCCTCCACTTT. Its protein product is CASRRLERPLHF.

The sample holds one count of this clone. In DNA form, the CDR3 reads TGTGCCAGCAGCTTGGGAGGGGACTACGAGCAGTACTTC. It is translated as CASSLGGDYEQYF. The rearrangement joins TRBV5-5 to TRBJ2-7; TRBD1 or TRBD2 may be the D gene (5 bases each). Per germline, CDR1 SGHKS and CDR2 YYEKEE (reference sequence). CDR3 length: 13 residues. The ends were cut back, 0 bases at V and 3 bases at J, with 7 bases in the middle.

The V gene is TRBV12-3 or TRBV12-4, the J gene TRBJ1-1, with D unclear. CDR3 length: 13 residues. Trimming took off 3 bases at V and 1 base at J, with 6 bases between the two ends. As DNA, the CDR3 is TGTGCCAGCAGTTTTTCGGGGAACACTGAAGCTTTCTTT. It specifies CASSFSGNTEAFF.

This rearrangement joins TRBV9 to TRBJ1-6, with D perhaps matching TRBD1 (6 bases). Germline V gene lookup returns CDR1 SGDLS and CDR2 YYNGEE. The CDR3 length is 14 residues. V was trimmed by 4 bases and J by 9 bases, leaving 14 bases between them. CDR3 protein: CASSPQQGASPLHF. As DNA, the CDR3 is TGTGCCAGCAGCCCCCAACAGGGCGCTTCACCCCTCCACTTT.

V and J are TRBV19 and TRBJ1-4, with a possible D match to TRBD1 (6 bases). The CDR3 length is 16 residues. Trimming shortened V by 7 bases and J by 5 bases, and 20 bases separated the two germline ends. Per germline, CDR1 LNHDA and CDR2 SQIVND (reference sequence). The CDR3 DNA is TGTGCCAGTATAGCCTCCCAGACAGGAATGAATGAAAAACTGTTTTTT. Encoded protein: CASIASQTGMNEKLFF.

The chain carries TRBV3-1 (or the pseudogene TRBV3-2) and TRBJ1-5, with D unclear. The CDR3 consists of 14 residues. V was cut by 1 base and J by 7 bases, with 11 bases left in between. Germline CDR1 and CDR2: LGHDT and YNNKEL (reference sequence). Here the CDR3 reads CASSQGSEGQPQHF. The CDR3 DNA is TGTGCCAGCAGCCAAGGTTCGGAGGGACAGCCCCAGCATTTT.

The rearrangement uses TRBV12-3 or TRBV12-4 and TRBJ2-2; D gene ambiguous. Trimming cost V 1 base and J 5 bases, with 5 bases left between them. This CDR3 has 13 residues. The CDR3 is CASSLGDTGELFF. The DNA of the CDR3 is TGTGCCAGCAGTTTAGGCGATACCGGGGAGCTGTTTTTT.

The V gene is TRBV2, the J gene TRBJ2-7; no firm D call. Trimming stripped 6 bases from V and 4 bases from J, with 7 bases between. Per the germline V gene, CDR1 is SNHLY and CDR2 is FYNNEI. This CDR3 has 11 amino acids. CDR3 sequence: CASSPSYEQYF. In DNA, the CDR3 is TGTGCCAGCAGCCCTTCTTACGAGCAGTACTTC.